Listed here are 13 T cell receptor beta chains from one sample, sequenced in a study of low-dose radiotherapy and immunotherapy resistance in tumors. The time point is: before trial treatment. Primers targeting TRAV and TRBV primed first-strand cDNA, covering alpha and beta chains. TCRs were amplified for around 20 PCR cycles with a constant-region primer and V-primer adapter. In TCRdb, the reads were re-called with MiXCR into one record per CDR3 protein. Among some 82,000 distinct CDR3 sequences listed, 18% were seen once. The sequencing used PBMCs, collected before treatment. The receptors stem from a male donor with prostate cancer.

Regarding this clonotype: A much larger clone differs by one base, so this may be a read error. The chain links TRBV6-5 to TRBJ2-7, with no clear D. There are 15 residues in the CDR3. Trimming took 0 bases from V and 5 from J, leaving 14 bases between them. Germline loops: CDR1 MNHEY, CDR2 SVGAGI. CDR3: CASSYSYSYSHEQYF. The CDR3 nucleotides read TGTGCCAGCAGTTACTCGTATAGTTATTCCCACGAGCAGTACTTC.

This clonotype was observed many times. V usage is TRBV20-1 and J usage is TRBJ2-3; 10 positions agree with TRBD2. The CDR3 is made up of 13 amino acids. CDR1 is DFQATT, CDR2 SNEGSKA, per germline (reference sequence). The CDR3 nucleotides read TGCAGCTTAGCGGGAGGAGACGCAGATACGCAGTATTTT. Translation: CSLAGGDADTQYF.

This clonotype has a count of ten or more. The CDR3 region is CAIRGDSWAEAFF. The CDR3 DNA is TGTGCCATCAGGGGGGACAGCTGGGCTGAAGCTTTCTTT. V gene TRBV10-3 combines with J gene TRBJ1-1; 7 bases align to TRBD1. CDR1 is ENHRY and CDR2 is SYGVKD in the germline V gene. The J segment lost 6 bases and the V segment lost 6 bases, leaving 7 bases of the junction unmatched. The CDR3 spans 13 residues.

Comment on this clonotype: A much larger clone sits a single nucleotide away, making a read error possible. CDR3 sequence (DNA): TGTGCCAGCAGCGTAGCTAGCGGCAGGGCCTACGAGCAGTACTTC. It translates to CASSVASGRAYEQYF. The rearrangement uses TRBV7-2 and TRBJ2-7; 7 bases align to TRBD2. This CDR3 has 15 residues. CDR1 is SGHTA, CDR2 FQGNSA, per germline. Full variable domain (remainder filled in from reference TRBV7-2 and TRBJ2-7): GAGVSQSPSNKVTEKGKDVELRCDPISGHTALYWYRQSLGQGLEFLIYFQGNSAPDKSGLPSDRFSAERTGGSVSTLTIQRTQQEDSAVYLCASSVASGRAYEQYFGPGTRLTVT.

This clonotype was recorded many times. This chain joins TRBV6-2 or TRBV6-3 and TRBJ1-1; no reliable D call. This CDR3 is 11 amino acids long. V was trimmed by 4 bases and J by 1 base, leaving 1 base between them. Per the germline V gene, CDR1 is MNHEY and CDR2 is SVGEGT. The CDR3 region is CASSWNTEAFF. The CDR3, as DNA: TGTGCCAGCAGTTGGAACACTGAAGCTTTCTTT.

This clonotype was recorded at least ten times. V is TRBV28 and J is TRBJ2-2; D is undetermined. CDR1 MDHEN and CDR2 SYDVKM come from the germline V gene. Trimming took off 3 bases at V and 3 bases at J, with 2 bases between the two ends. There are 12 residues in the CDR3. The CDR3 loop is CASSFYTGELFF. The CDR3 DNA sequence: TGTGCCAGCAGTTTTTACACCGGGGAGCTGTTTTTT.

A remark on this clonotype: This likely traces to a read error, being one base from a far larger clone. The V and J genes are TRBV7-9 and TRBJ1-1; tentative D call: TRBD1 (5 bases). The CDR3 loop spans 14 amino acids. The germline CDR1 and CDR2 sequences are SEHNR and FQNEAQ (reference sequence). DNA of the CDR3: TGTGTCAGCAGCTTAGTGCAGGGGAACACTGAAGCTTTCTTT. Translated: CVSSLVQGNTEAFF.

This clonotype has a count of ten or more. CDR3 amino acids: CSAGQGWTGELFF. The CDR3 DNA reads as TGCAGTGCAGGACAGGGGTGGACCGGGGAGCTGTTTTTT. The rearrangement links TRBV20-1 to TRBJ2-2, with 9 nucleotides matching TRBD1. Germline CDR1 is DFQATT and CDR2 is SNEGSKA (reference sequence). There are 13 residues in the CDR3. The V segment lost 6 bases and the J segment 5 bases; nucleotides outside the gene matches: 4.

At least ten counts were recorded for this clonotype. V usage is TRBV21-1 and J usage is TRBJ2-7; the table's TRBD1 call for D was not verified on the DNA. TRBV21-1 has pseudogene status. This CDR3 has 17 residues. The CDR3 loop reads CASSKRVTGATSYEQYF. The CDR3 DNA follows: TGTGCCAGCAGCAAAAGGGTGACAGGGGCCACCTCCTACGAGCAGTACTTC.

This chain connects TRBV29-1 to TRBJ1-2; the match to TRBD1 covers 8 bases. The CDR3 covers 12 residues. Germline CDR1 reads SQVTM; CDR2 reads ANQGSEA. V trimming: 7 bases; J trimming: 2 bases; junction bases outside the gene matches: 3. The CDR3 sequence: CSGRDRNYGYTF. CDR3 DNA: TGCAGCGGCCGGGACAGGAACTATGGCTACACCTTC.

This clonotype appeared many times. V usage is TRBV5-1 and J usage is TRBJ2-3; D is ambiguous. With 6 bases removed from V and 0 bases from J, the gap between germline ends came to 11 bases. The CDR3 sequence is 14 residues long. The germline V gene has CDR1 SGHRS and CDR2 YFSETQ. DNA of the CDR3: TGCGCCAGCATGGAACCCGGGAGCACAGATACGCAGTATTTT. Protein: CASMEPGSTDTQYF.

This clonotype was counted at least ten times. The rearrangement links TRBV30 to TRBJ2-2; unclear D gene. This CDR3 region has 11 residues. With 2 bases removed from V and 5 bases from J, the gap between germline ends came to 3 bases. Looked up from germline, CDR1 is GTSNPN and CDR2 is SVGIG (reference sequence). The CDR3 loop reads CAWSNTGELFF. The CDR3 DNA is TGTGCCTGGAGTAATACCGGGGAGCTGTTTTTT.

Notes on this clonotype: This likely came from a read error, as a far larger clone is one base away. V gene TRBV28 combines with J gene TRBJ2-1; TRBD2 matches at 15 bases. CDR1 and CDR2 from the germline V gene are MDHEN and SYDVKM. After removal of 8 bases from V and 15 bases from J, the junction contained 17 bases not matched to a gene. This CDR3 is 16 amino acids long. For the CDR3, the DNA is TGTGCCAGCGGAATTTCGGGACTAGCGGGGGGCAACGAACCGTTCTTC. Translation gives CASGISGLAGGNEPFF.